This TCR beta chain emerged from a study of blood T cells in healthy people across ages. General study findings and limits: Donors of long life had a larger count of naive CD4+ cells and greater diversity than aged donors.

Individuals who donated were healthy Caucasians from Russia aged roughly 6 to 100. The CDR3 runs 15 residues. Looked up from germline, CDR1 is DFQATT and CDR2 is SNEGSKA (reference sequence). V lost 4 bases, J lost 3 bases, and 4 bases stayed unmatched. This clonotype appeared a few times. What it recognizes is unknown. Then a second PCR, running roughly 7 to 11 cycles, was carried out with a sample-barcoded 5' primer and a J-beta primer mix. TCRdb reanalysed the 5' RACE reads using MiXCR and keeps one entry per CDR3 protein. The data show around 710,000 distinct CDR3 sequences, approximately 39% seen once.

The chain carries TRBV20-1 and TRBJ2-7; 15 bases map to TRBD2. This clonotype originated in a woman in her fifties or sixties in good health. Specimen: blood. CDR3 residues: CSAIRTSGGDYEQYF. The CDR3 DNA reads TGCAGTGCTATCCGGACTAGCGGGGGGGACTACGAGCAGTACTTC.